This T cell receptor (beta chain) originates from a study of blood T cell repertoires in COVID-19. This table comes from immunoSEQ multiplex PCR, and its TCRdb copy is limited to in-frame clones, with some not included. The sample lists about 41,000 clones; nearly 90% were seen once. In germline, CDR1 is LNHDA, CDR2 SQIVND (reference sequence). This CDR3 is 17 amino acids long. V was cut by 1 base and J by 7 bases, with 20 bases left in between. This chain uses TRBV19 with TRBJ1-5, with D maybe TRBD1 (6 bases). Sequencing was done on a sample of peripheral blood. This sequence originates from a man in his sixties with acute or convalescent COVID-19. CDR3 coding DNA: TGTGCCAGTAGTATAGGACCCCCTACAGGGTTAGTACAGCCCCAGCATTTT. Its protein is CASSIGPPTGLVQPQHF.